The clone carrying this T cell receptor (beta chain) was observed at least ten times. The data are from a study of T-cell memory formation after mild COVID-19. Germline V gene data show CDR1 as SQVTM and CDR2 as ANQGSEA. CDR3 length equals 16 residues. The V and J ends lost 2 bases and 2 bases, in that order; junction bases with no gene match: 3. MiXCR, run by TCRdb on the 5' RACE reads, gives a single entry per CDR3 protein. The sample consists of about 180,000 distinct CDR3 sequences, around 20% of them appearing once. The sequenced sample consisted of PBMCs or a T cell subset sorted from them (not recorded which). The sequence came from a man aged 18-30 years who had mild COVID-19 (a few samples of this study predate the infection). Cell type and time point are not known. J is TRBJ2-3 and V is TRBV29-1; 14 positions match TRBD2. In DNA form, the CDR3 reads TGCAGCGTTGAAATGGGACTAGCGGGGGACACAGATACGCAGTATTTT. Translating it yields CSVEMGLAGDTDTQYF.